A single sample is the source of the 5 T cell receptor beta chains below, sequenced in a study of shared clonotypes between healthy human individuals. Sequenced by immunoSEQ multiplex PCR; TCRdb stores in-frame clones only, minus some. Of 600,000 to 750,000 clones detected, 90% appear once; the ten largest clones hold less than 40%. The specimen was memory CD8+ T cells from PBMCs. Indicated subset: CD45RO+ cells pooled with CCR7-negative TemRA cells. Receptors originate from a young man in good health. Some clones in this sample may be carry-over from other donors' samples.

This chain links TRBV9 with TRBJ2-1; D unresolved. The CDR3 is made up of 14 amino acids. The V and J ends lost 0 bases and 3 bases respectively, with 7 bases between them. Looked up from germline, CDR1 is SGDLS and CDR2 is YYNGEE. In DNA form, the CDR3 reads TGTGCCAGCAGCGTAGAGGGCTACTACAATGAGCAGTTCTTC. It translates to CASSVEGYYNEQFF.

The genes are TRBV19 and TRBJ2-1; the match to TRBD1 covers 9 bases. The CDR3 runs 14 residues. Germline V gives CDR1 LNHDA, CDR2 SQIVND (reference sequence). The ends lost 4 bases at V and 8 bases at J; junction bases unmatched: 6. Here the CDR3 reads CASSTRDRADEQFF. In DNA form, the CDR3 reads TGTGCCAGTAGTACCCGGGACAGGGCGGATGAGCAGTTCTTC.

The gene calls are TRBV4-2 and TRBJ2-3, with 7 bases that match TRBD2. Per the germline V gene, CDR1 is LGHNA and CDR2 is YNFKEQ. The CDR3 runs 14 residues. The trim removed 6 bases at V and 5 bases at J, leaving 8 bases unmatched. The CDR3 sequence: CASSDREEGDTQYF. CDR3 sequence (DNA): TGTGCCAGCAGTGATCGGGAGGAAGGAGATACGCAGTATTTT.

As to this clone: A far larger clone is only one base removed, so a read error is likely. The chain couples TRBV2 to TRBJ2-3, with 10 bases identical to TRBD2. Germline V gives CDR1 SNHLY, CDR2 FYNNEI. The CDR3 spans 15 residues. V shed 2 bases, J shed 1 base, and the junction held 0 bases outside the gene matches. The CDR3 DNA reads TGTGCCAGCAGTGAACTAGCGGGAGGCACAGATACGCAGTATTTT. Amino acids: CASSELAGGTDTQYF.

The J gene is TRBJ2-1, the V gene TRBV2; a weak D match, TRBD2 (5 bases). Germline-derived CDR1 and CDR2 are SNHLY and FYNNEI. The CDR3 sequence is 15 residues long. V shed 2 bases and J shed 6 bases, with 14 bases lying between them. This CDR3 reads CASSEKRAATNEQFF. Written as DNA, the CDR3 is TGTGCCAGCAGTGAAAAGAGGGCAGCAACCAATGAGCAGTTCTTC.